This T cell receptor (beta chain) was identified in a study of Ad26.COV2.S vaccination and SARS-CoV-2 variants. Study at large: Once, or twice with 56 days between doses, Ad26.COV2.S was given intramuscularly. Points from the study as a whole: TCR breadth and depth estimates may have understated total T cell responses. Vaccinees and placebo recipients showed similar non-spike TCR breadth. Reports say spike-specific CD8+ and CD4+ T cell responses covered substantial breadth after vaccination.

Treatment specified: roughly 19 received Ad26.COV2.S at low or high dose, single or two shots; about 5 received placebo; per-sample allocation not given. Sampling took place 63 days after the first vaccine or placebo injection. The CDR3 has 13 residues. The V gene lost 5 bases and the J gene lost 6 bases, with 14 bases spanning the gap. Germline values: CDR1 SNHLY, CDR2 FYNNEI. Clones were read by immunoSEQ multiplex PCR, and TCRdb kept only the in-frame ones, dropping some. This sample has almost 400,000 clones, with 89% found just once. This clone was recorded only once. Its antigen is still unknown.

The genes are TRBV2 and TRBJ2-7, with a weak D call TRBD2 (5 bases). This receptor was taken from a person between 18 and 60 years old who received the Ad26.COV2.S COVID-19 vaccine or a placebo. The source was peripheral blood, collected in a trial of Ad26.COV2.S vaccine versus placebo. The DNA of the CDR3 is TGTGCCAGCAGTCTAAATATGAGGGCCGAGCAGTACTTC. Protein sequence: CASSLNMRAEQYF.